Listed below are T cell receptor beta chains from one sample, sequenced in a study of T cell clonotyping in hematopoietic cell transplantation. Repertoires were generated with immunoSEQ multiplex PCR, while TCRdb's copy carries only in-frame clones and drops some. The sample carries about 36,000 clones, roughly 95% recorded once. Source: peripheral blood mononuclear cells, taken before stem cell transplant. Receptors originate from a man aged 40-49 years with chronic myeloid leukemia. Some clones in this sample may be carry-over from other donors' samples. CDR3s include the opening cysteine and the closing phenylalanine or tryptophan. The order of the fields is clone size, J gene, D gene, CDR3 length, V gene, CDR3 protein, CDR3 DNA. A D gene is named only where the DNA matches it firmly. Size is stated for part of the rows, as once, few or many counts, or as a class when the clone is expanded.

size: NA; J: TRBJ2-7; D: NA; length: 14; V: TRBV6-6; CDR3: CASRPDRRIYEQYF; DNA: TGTGCCAGCAGACCTGACCGGCGGATCTACGAGCAGTACTTC
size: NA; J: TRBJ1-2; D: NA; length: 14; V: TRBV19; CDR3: CASSIALTVYGYTF; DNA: TGTGCCAGTAGTATAGCCCTGACAGTTTATGGCTACACCTTC
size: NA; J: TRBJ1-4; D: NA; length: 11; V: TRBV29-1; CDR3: CSVWGAEKLFF; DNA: TGCAGCGTTTGGGGGGCTGAAAAACTGTTTTTT
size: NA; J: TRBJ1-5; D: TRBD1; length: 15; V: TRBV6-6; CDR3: CASSPTGGAGQPQHF; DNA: TGTGCCAGCAGTCCGACAGGGGGCGCGGGCCAGCCCCAGCATTTT
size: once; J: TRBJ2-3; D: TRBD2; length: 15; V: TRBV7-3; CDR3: CASSLTSGETDTQYF; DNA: TGTGCCAGCAGCTTAACTAGCGGGGAAACAGATACGCAGTATTTT
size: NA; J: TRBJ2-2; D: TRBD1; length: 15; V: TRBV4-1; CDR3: CASSQRFEDRGELFF; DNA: TGCGCCAGCAGCCAAAGGTTTGAGGACAGGGGGGAACTGTTTTTT
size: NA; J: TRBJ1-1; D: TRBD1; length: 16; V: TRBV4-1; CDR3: CASSQTSGTENTEAFF; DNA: TGCGCCAGCAGCCAGACCTCCGGGACAGAGAACACTGAAGCTTTCTTT
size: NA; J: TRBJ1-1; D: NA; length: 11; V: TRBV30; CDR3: CAWGGGAEAFF; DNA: TGTGCCTGGGGGGGCGGGGCTGAAGCTTTCTTT
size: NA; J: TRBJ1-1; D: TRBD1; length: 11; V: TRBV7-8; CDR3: CASSLDRGVIF; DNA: TGTGCCAGCAGCTTGGACAGGGGAGTGATCTTT
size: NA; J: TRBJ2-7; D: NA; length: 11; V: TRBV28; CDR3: CASGLTYEQYF; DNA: TGTGCCAGCGGGTTAACCTACGAGCAGTACTTC
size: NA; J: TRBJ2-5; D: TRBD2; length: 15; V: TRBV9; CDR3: CASSVGGGPDETQYF; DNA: TGTGCCAGCAGCGTAGGCGGGGGTCCCGACGAGACCCAGTACTTC
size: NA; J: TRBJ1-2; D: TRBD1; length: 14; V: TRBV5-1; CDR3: CASSTPGGGYGYTF; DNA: TGCGCCAGCAGCACACCAGGGGGCGGCTATGGCTACACCTTC
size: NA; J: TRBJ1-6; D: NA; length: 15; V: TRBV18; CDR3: CASSSETALNSPLHF; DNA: TGTGCCAGCTCATCAGAGACGGCTTTAAATTCACCCCTCCACTTT
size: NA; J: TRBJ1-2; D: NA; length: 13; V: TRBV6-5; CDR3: CASRPQGSGGYTF; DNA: TGTGCCAGCAGACCCCAGGGATCGGGTGGCTACACCTTC
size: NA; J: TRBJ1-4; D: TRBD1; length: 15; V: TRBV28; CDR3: CASSHPGQGSEKLFF; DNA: TGTGCCAGCAGCCATCCGGGACAGGGAAGTGAAAAACTGTTTTTT
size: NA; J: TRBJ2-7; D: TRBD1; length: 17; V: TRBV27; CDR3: CASSLERGQGVTYEQYF; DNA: TGTGCCAGCAGTCTGGAGAGGGGGCAGGGAGTGACCTACGAGCAGTACTTC
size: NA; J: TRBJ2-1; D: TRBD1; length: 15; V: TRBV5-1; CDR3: CASSVTGTVYNEQFF; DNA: TGCGCCAGCAGCGTTACCGGGACAGTCTACAATGAGCAGTTCTTC
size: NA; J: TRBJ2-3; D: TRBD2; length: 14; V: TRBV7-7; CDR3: CASSRDYLTDTQYF; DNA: TGTGCTAGCAGCCGGGACTACCTCACAGATACGCAGTATTTT
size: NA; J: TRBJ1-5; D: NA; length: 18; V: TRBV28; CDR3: CASSLRPSGRGRNQPQHF; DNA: TGTGCCAGCAGTTTGCGCCCCTCTGGAAGGGGTAGGAATCAGCCCCAGCATTTT
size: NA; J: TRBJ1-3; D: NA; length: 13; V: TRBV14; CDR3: CASSQGLGNTIYF; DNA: TGTGCCAGCAGCCAAGGTCTTGGAAACACCATATATTTT
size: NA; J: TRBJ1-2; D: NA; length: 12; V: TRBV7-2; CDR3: CASSLMGRGYTF; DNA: TGTGCCAGCAGCTTAATGGGACGCGGCTACACCTTC
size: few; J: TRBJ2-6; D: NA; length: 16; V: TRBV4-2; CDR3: CASSQELGSGANVLTF; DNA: TGTGCCAGCAGCCAGGAATTAGGCTCTGGGGCCAACGTCCTGACTTTC
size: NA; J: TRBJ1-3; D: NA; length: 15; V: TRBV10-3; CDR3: CAISVSRGAGNTIYF; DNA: TGTGCCATCAGTGTCTCTCGGGGTGCGGGAAACACCATATATTTT
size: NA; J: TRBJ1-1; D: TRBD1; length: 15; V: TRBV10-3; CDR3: CAISFSTGMNTEAFF; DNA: TGTGCCATCAGTTTCTCGACAGGGATGAACACTGAAGCTTTCTTT
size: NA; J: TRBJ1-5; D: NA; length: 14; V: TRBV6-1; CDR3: CASSESDGVQPQHF; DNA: TGTGCCAGCAGTGAATCGGATGGGGTTCAGCCCCAGCATTTT
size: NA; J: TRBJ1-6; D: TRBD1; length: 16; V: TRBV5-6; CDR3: CASSLGDRGYNSPLHF; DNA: TGTGCCAGCAGCTTGGGGGACAGGGGATATAATTCACCCCTCCACTTT
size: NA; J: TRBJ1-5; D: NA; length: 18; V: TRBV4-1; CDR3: CASSQVLRGGYSNQPQHF; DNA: TGCGCCAGCAGCCAAGTACTAAGGGGGGGGTATAGCAATCAGCCCCAGCATTTT
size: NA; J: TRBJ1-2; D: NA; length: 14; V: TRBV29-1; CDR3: CSVVPAFVGEGYTF; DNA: TGCAGCGTTGTCCCCGCTTTTGTAGGGGAAGGCTACACCTTC
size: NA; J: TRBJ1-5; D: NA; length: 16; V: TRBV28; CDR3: CASNPGHTPSNQPQHF; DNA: TGTGCCAGCAATCCGGGACACACACCATCTAATCAGCCCCAGCATTTT
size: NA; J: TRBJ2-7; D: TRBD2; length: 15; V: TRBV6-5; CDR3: CASSRSGTTTNEQYF; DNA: TGTGCCAGCAGCCGATCCGGGACTACGACGAACGAGCAGTACTTC
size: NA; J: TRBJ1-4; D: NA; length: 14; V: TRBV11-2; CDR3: CASSLMPSGEKLFF; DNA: TGTGCCAGCAGCTTAATGCCCAGCGGTGAAAAACTGTTTTTT
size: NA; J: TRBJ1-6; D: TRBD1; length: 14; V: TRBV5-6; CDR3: CASSPGQGYSPLHF; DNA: TGTGCCAGCAGCCCGGGACAGGGTTATTCACCCCTCCACTTT
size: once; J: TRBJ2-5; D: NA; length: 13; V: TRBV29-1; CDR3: CSVERRIQETQYF; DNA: TGCAGCGTTGAACGGCGGATCCAAGAGACCCAGTACTTC
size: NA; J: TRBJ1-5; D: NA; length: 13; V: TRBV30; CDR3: CAWSNGPNQPQHF; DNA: TGTGCCTGGAGTAACGGGCCCAATCAGCCCCAGCATTTT
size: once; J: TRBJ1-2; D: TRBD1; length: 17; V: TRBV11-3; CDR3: CASSLGGQGPYDYGYTF; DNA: TGTGCCAGCAGCTTAGGGGGACAGGGTCCCTATGACTATGGCTACACCTTC
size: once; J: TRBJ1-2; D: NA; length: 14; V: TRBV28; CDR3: CASSSPTAYYGYTF; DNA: TGTGCCAGCAGTTCACCGACAGCTTACTATGGCTACACCTTC
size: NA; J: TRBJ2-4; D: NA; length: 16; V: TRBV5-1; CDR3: CASSLDVLRAKNIQYF; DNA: TGCGCCAGCAGCTTGGACGTCCTAAGGGCCAAAAACATTCAGTACTTC
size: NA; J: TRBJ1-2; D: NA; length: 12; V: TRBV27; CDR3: CASSLKGIGYTF; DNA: TGTGCCAGCAGTTTAAAGGGGATTGGCTACACCTTC
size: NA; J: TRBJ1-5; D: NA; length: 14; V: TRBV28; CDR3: CASSQTGFNQPQHF; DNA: TGTGCCAGCAGTCAGACAGGATTCAATCAGCCCCAGCATTTT
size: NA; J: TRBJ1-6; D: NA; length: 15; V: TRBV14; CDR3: CASSPLGGVNSPLHF; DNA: TGTGCCAGCAGCCCCCTCGGAGGGGTTAATTCACCCCTCCACTTT
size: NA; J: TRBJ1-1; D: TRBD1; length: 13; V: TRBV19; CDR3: CASSIEGQGEAFF; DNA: TGTGCCAGTAGTATTGAAGGACAGGGTGAAGCTTTCTTT
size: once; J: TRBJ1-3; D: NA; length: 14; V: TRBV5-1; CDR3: CASSFGAFGNTIYF; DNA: TGCGCCAGCAGCTTTGGGGCATTTGGAAACACCATATATTTT
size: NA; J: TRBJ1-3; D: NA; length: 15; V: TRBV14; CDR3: CASSQVSGSGNTIYF; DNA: TGTGCCAGCAGCCAAGTATCGGGGTCAGGAAACACCATATATTTT
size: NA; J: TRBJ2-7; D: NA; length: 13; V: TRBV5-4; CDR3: CASSGTRGDEQYF; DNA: TGTGCCAGCAGCGGGACGAGGGGGGACGAGCAGTACTTC
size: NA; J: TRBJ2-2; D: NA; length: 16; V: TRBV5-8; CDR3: CASSAGRVKNTGELFF; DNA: TGTGCCAGCAGCGCAGGCCGGGTGAAGAACACCGGGGAGCTGTTTTTT
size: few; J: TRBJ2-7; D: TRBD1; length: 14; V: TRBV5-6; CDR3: CASSLGQGRYEQYF; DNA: TGTGCCAGCAGCTTGGGACAGGGCCGGTACGAGCAGTACTTC
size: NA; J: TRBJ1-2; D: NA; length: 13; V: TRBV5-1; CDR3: CASSLSGIQGYTF; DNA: TGCGCCAGCAGCTTGTCGGGGATTCAAGGCTACACCTTC
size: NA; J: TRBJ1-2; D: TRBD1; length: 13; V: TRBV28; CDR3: CASRWDRGAGYTF; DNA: TGTGCCAGCAGGTGGGACAGGGGGGCTGGCTACACCTTC